These T cell receptor beta chains were read from a single sample in a study of shared clonotypes between healthy human individuals. The protocol was immunoSEQ multiplex PCR, while the TCRdb copy is restricted to in-frame clones and leaves out a portion. The sample shows 2 million to 2.5 million clones, around 95% of them seen only once. The sequenced sample was naive CD4+ T cells sorted from blood. These receptors were collected from a man between 18 and 35 years old in good health. The CDR3 runs from the conserved cysteine through the conserved F or W. Each record gives: CDR3 DNA, CDR3 protein, D gene, clone size, V gene, J gene. The D gene is left open where the match is weak. For some rows the clone size is stated as once, few or many, or as a class when expanded; others skip it.

TGTGCCAGCAGCCCGCCGGGCTATGGCTACACCTTC	CASSPPGYGYTF	-	-	TRBV7-8	TRBJ1-2
TGTGCCAGCAGCGTAGGAACCCATAGCACAGATACGCAGTATTTT	CASSVGTHSTDTQYF	-	-	TRBV9	TRBJ2-3
TGTGCCAGCAGCTTATATGGTAGCGGGGTAGGTCAAGAGACCCAGTACTTC	CASSLYGSGVGQETQYF	TRBD2	-	TRBV7-9	TRBJ2-5
TGTGCCGTCAGGACTATGGGCACCGGGGAGCTGTTTTTT	CAVRTMGTGELFF	-	-	TRBV10-3	TRBJ2-2
TGTGCCAGCAGTTGGGTTAGCCCCGGGGCCAACGTCCTGACTTTC	CASSWVSPGANVLTF	-	-	TRBV28	TRBJ2-6
TGTGCCAGCAGCTTTGTTGGTAGCACAGATACGCAGTATTTT	CASSFVGSTDTQYF	-	-	TRBV5-4	TRBJ2-3
TGTGCCAGCAGCTCACAGGACAGGGAAGACACCGGGGAGCTGTTTTTT	CASSSQDREDTGELFF	TRBD1	-	TRBV7-6	TRBJ2-2
TGTGCCAGCAGTCGCATAGCGCCGGGCACCACTGAAGCTTTCTTT	CASSRIAPGTTEAFF	-	-	TRBV6-6	TRBJ1-1
TGTGCCTGGAGTGTTGGAAGTCCTGGAAACACCATATATTTT	CAWSVGSPGNTIYF	-	-	TRBV30	TRBJ1-3
TGTGCCAGCAGGAGGGGAATCTCGCAGGGGGCGTCCTACGAGCAGTACTTC	CASRRGISQGASYEQYF	TRBD1	once	TRBV2	TRBJ2-7
TGTGCCAGCAGCGTAGGAAGCGGTCCCGGGGAGCTGTTTTTT	CASSVGSGPGELFF	-	-	TRBV9	TRBJ2-2
TGTGCCAGCTCACCACCGGCCCATCACACCGGGGAGCTGTTTTTT	CASSPPAHHTGELFF	-	once	TRBV18	TRBJ2-2
TGTGCCAGTAGTATTTCCGGGACAAAAGTTTACGGCGCTGAAGCTTTCTTT	CASSISGTKVYGAEAFF	-	-	TRBV19	TRBJ1-1
TGTGCCAGCAGTTTATCGGCAGCGTTGCTCTACGAGCAGTACTTC	CASSLSAALLYEQYF	-	-	TRBV27	TRBJ2-7
TGTGCCAGCAGCCCCCAGGCCATCACCGGGGAGCTGTTTTTT	CASSPQAITGELFF	-	once	TRBV7-9	TRBJ2-2
TGTGCCAGCAGTTTATCGGGCAGGGAGGTGTATGAGCAGTTCTTC	CASSLSGREVYEQFF	-	-	TRBV27	TRBJ2-1
TGTGCCAGCAGCCTCAGGACAGTTGGAAACACCATATATTTT	CASSLRTVGNTIYF	-	once	TRBV11-3	TRBJ1-3
TGCGCCAGCAGCTTGGGACCGGCCTACAATGAGCAGTTCTTC	CASSLGPAYNEQFF	-	-	TRBV5-1	TRBJ2-1
TGTGCCAGCACCGACCCCGGTATCTACGAGCAGTACTTC	CASTDPGIYEQYF	-	-	TRBV28	TRBJ2-7
TGTGCCAGTAGTATTGGGGGACAGCCCTATGGCTACACCTTC	CASSIGGQPYGYTF	TRBD1	-	TRBV19	TRBJ1-2
TGTGCCAGCAGTAAATCGACAGTTATGAACACTGAAGCTTTCTTT	CASSKSTVMNTEAFF	-	few	TRBV6-5	TRBJ1-1
TGTGCCAGCAGTTCTGCGGATGACTACGAGCAGTACTTC	CASSSADDYEQYF	-	-	TRBV6-5	TRBJ2-7
TGTGCCAGCAGTGACTCAGCTTTGGGAAACAATGAGCAGTTCTTC	CASSDSALGNNEQFF	-	-	TRBV6-4	TRBJ2-1
TGCAGCGTTGGAGTAGTTGGGGTTCTCGAGCAGTACTTC	CSVGVVGVLEQYF	-	few	TRBV29-1	TRBJ2-7
TGCGCCAGCAGCCAGATTCCCGGGACAGAAGAGACCCAGTACTTC	CASSQIPGTEETQYF	TRBD1	-	TRBV4-1	TRBJ2-5
TGTGCTAGCAGCTTCGGACGGGGGCTAGGAAACACCATATATTTT	CASSFGRGLGNTIYF	-	-	TRBV7-7	TRBJ1-3
TGCGCCAGCACCACCGTCCCCTCCGCGAGAGTCCCCCAAGAGACCCAGTACTTC	CASTTVPSARVPQETQYF	-	-	TRBV5-1	TRBJ2-5
TGTGCCAGCAGCTTAGTGGGGACTAGTCCCTACGAGCAGTACTTC	CASSLVGTSPYEQYF	TRBD2	-	TRBV7-2	TRBJ2-7
TGTGCCAGCAGCAGACAGGGAACCTACGAGCAGTACTTC	CASSRQGTYEQYF	TRBD1	once	TRBV6-5	TRBJ2-7
TGTGCCATCAGTGCCTCCGGGACAGGGTTTGAAAAACTGTTTTTT	CAISASGTGFEKLFF	TRBD1	-	TRBV10-3	TRBJ1-4
TGCGCCAGCAGTGCGACGGGTAACACCGGGGAGCTGTTTTTT	CASSATGNTGELFF	-	-	TRBV10-1	TRBJ2-2
TGCGCCAGCAGCTTGGAAGGGGTACTGGGTGAGCAGTACTTC	CASSLEGVLGEQYF	-	-	TRBV5-1	TRBJ2-7
TGTGCCAGCAGTTACTCTGAGCGACTTGAGCAGTTCTTC	CASSYSERLEQFF	-	-	TRBV6-5	TRBJ2-1
TGTGCCTGGAGTGTCATATCCTGGCAGCAGAACACTGAAGCTTTCTTT	CAWSVISWQQNTEAFF	-	-	TRBV30	TRBJ1-1
TGTGCCAGCAGTCAAACTAGCGGGGGGCGTCATACGCAGTATTTT	CASSQTSGGRHTQYF	TRBD2	-	TRBV2	TRBJ2-3
TGTGCCAGCAGCTCTTCTCCGGGACGGACGAATGAAAAACTGTTTTTT	CASSSSPGRTNEKLFF	-	-	TRBV7-9	TRBJ1-4
TGTGCCAGCAGGAAACAGGGGGCCGGCTACACCTTC	CASRKQGAGYTF	TRBD1	-	TRBV6-5	TRBJ1-2
TGTGCCAGCAGCTTAGGACTAGCGGGAGTAAACAATGAGCAGTTCTTC	CASSLGLAGVNNEQFF	TRBD2	-	TRBV11-2	TRBJ2-1
TGTGCCAGCAGCTTGGGAGCGACGGGGGACCATAATTCACCCCTCCACTTT	CASSLGATGDHNSPLHF	-	-	TRBV7-9	TRBJ1-6
TGTGCCAGCGGAGTGATATACGAGCAGTACTTC	CASGVIYEQYF	-	once	TRBV28	TRBJ2-7
TGTGCCAGCAGCTTTACTTGGAGCGAGCAGTACTTC	CASSFTWSEQYF	-	-	TRBV7-2	TRBJ2-7
TGCAGCGTGGGGGCCTTTACGGAAGACTATGGCTACACCTTC	CSVGAFTEDYGYTF	-	-	TRBV29-1	TRBJ1-2
TGTGCCAGCAGCTTGGAGGGACAGGTACAAGAGACCCAGTACTTC	CASSLEGQVQETQYF	TRBD1	once	TRBV5-4	TRBJ2-5
TGCGCCAGCAGCTTGGCTGCTAGCGGGCCCTACGAGCAGTACTTC	CASSLAASGPYEQYF	TRBD2	-	TRBV5-1	TRBJ2-7
TGTGCCAGCAGTTGGGGGGGGCACAACTATGGCTACACCTTC	CASSWGGHNYGYTF	-	-	TRBV28	TRBJ1-2